These 14 T cell receptor beta chains were sequenced from one sample in a study of tumor-infiltrating lymphocytes in localized non-small cell lung cancer. Libraries were prepared by immunoSEQ multiplex PCR; TCRdb keeps only in-frame clonotypes and omits some of them. The table has about 13,000 clones, 70% to 75% seen once; the top ten hold roughly 13%. Sequenced sample: uninvolved lung tissue not adjacent to the tumor. All receptors come from a human donor with non-small cell lung cancer.

V and J are TRBV27 and TRBJ2-6, with D uncertain. The ends were cut back, 7 bases at V and 1 base at J, with 17 bases in the middle. This CDR3 contains 17 residues. Germline-derived CDR1 and CDR2 are MNHEY and SMNVEV (reference sequence). CDR3 region: CASTTQWAPSGANVLTF. CDR3 in DNA: TGTGCCAGCACCACTCAATGGGCCCCATCTGGGGCCAACGTCCTGACTTTC.

V usage is TRBV6-6 and J usage is TRBJ1-2, with D perhaps matching TRBD1 (6 bases). This CDR3 has 13 residues. V shed 6 bases and J shed 4 bases, with 12 bases lying between them. The germline V gene has CDR1 MNHNY and CDR2 SVGAGI (reference sequence). The CDR3 spells CASSRGTSYGYTF. The CDR3 coding sequence is TGTGCCAGCAGCCGCGGGACAAGCTATGGCTACACCTTC.

This rearrangement joins TRBV6-6 to TRBJ2-7; 7 bases match TRBD1. The J segment lost 5 bases and the V segment lost 6 bases, leaving 7 bases of the junction unmatched. This CDR3 has 13 amino acids. Per the germline V gene, CDR1 is MNHNY and CDR2 is SVGAGI (reference sequence). CDR3 sequence reads: CASRDDRVDEQYF. The CDR3 coding sequence is TGTGCCAGCAGGGATGACAGGGTCGACGAGCAGTACTTC.

The rearrangement uses TRBV7-2 and TRBJ1-1, with D perhaps matching TRBD1 (5 bases). The V gene's germline CDR1 is SGHTA and CDR2 FQGNSA. The CDR3 contains 13 residues. V lost 3 bases and J 1 base, leaving 6 bases between the germline ends. The CDR3 sequence is CASSFTGNTEAFF. The CDR3 bases are TGTGCCAGCAGCTTTACAGGGAACACTGAAGCTTTCTTT.

The V call is TRBV7-2, the J call TRBJ2-5; 9 positions match TRBD1. J was trimmed by 4 bases and V by 5 bases; bases with no gene match: 14. The CDR3 length is 17 residues. Looked up from germline, CDR1 is SGHTA and CDR2 is FQGNSA. The CDR3 spells CASSHGTGIGVGETQYF. In nucleotides, the CDR3 is TGTGCCAGCAGCCACGGGACAGGGATAGGCGTGGGAGAGACCCAGTACTTC.

The chain links TRBV5-1 to TRBJ2-6, with no clear D. The CDR3 totals 15 residues. V was pared by 4 bases and J by 1 base, with 9 bases between. The germline V gene encodes CDR1 SGHRS and CDR2 YFSETQ. The CDR3 bases are TGCGCCAGCAGCCCTATGAGGTCTGGGGCCAACGTCCTGACTTTC. Protein: CASSPMRSGANVLTF. The full variable domain, its missing parts supplied by reference TRBV5-1 and TRBJ2-6, is KAGVTQTPRYLIKTRGQQVTLSCSPISGHRSVSWYQQTPGQGLQFLFEYFSETQRNKGNFPGRFSGRQFSNSRSEMNVSTLELGDSALYLCASSPMRSGANVLTFGAGSRLTVL.

This clone has more than one count but fewer than ten. The chain's CDR3 is CASSLGNTGQSPLHF. CDR3 nucleotide sequence: TGCGCCAGCAGCTTAGGAAATACAGGGCAATCACCCCTCCACTTT. V is TRBV5-1 and J is TRBJ1-6; D possibly corresponds to TRBD1 (6 bases). The V gene lost 2 bases and the J gene lost 10 bases, with 16 bases spanning the gap. CDR3 size: 15 residues. Germline V CDR1 and CDR2: SGHRS, YFSETQ.

This sequence joins TRBV5-4 and TRBJ2-1; 11 bases map to TRBD2. CDR3 size: 15 residues. Trimming cost V 1 base and J 6 bases; bases outside gene matches: 3. Per the germline V gene, CDR1 is SGHNT and CDR2 is YYREEE (reference sequence). CDR3 protein: CASSLKTSGSNEQFF. CDR3 bases: TGTGCCAGCAGCTTGAAAACTAGCGGGAGCAATGAGCAGTTCTTC.

This chain's CDR3 is CASSLVGPGDSPLHF. The CDR3 region has the DNA TGTGCCAGCAGCTTGGTTGGGCCCGGGGATTCACCCCTCCACTTT. The V call is TRBV9, the J call TRBJ1-6, with D hard to call. The germline gives CDR1 SGDLS, CDR2 YYNGEE. The CDR3 consists of 15 residues. Deletions cut 4 bases from V and 8 bases from J, with 16 bases between.

J is TRBJ1-2 and V is TRBV11-3, with unresolved D. V lost 3 bases and J 7 bases, leaving 15 bases between the germline ends. This CDR3 comprises 14 residues. Germline lookup yields CDR1 SGHNT and CDR2 YENEEA. The CDR3 coding sequence is TGTGCCAGCAGCTTTCAAGGGTTATCCTTTGGCTACACCTTC. This translates into CASSFQGLSFGYTF.

The genes are TRBV11-3 and TRBJ2-7; tentatively, D is TRBD1 (6 bases). Trimming stripped 7 bases from V and 3 bases from J, with 13 bases between. Per germline, CDR1 SGHNT and CDR2 YENEEA. The CDR3 has 13 amino acids. CDR3 nucleotide sequence: TGTGCCAGCACCGAGACCAGGGGCTACGAGCAGTACTTC. Protein sequence: CASTETRGYEQYF.

This clone was recorded only once. The chain links TRBV28 to TRBJ1-4, with a tentative D call TRBD1 (5 bases). CDR1 is MDHEN, CDR2 SYDVKM, per germline. The CDR3 has 16 amino acids. Trimming left V 5 bases short and J 2 bases short, with 15 bases between. The CDR3 DNA reads TGTGCCAGCAGTGGGGCCCGTGGGGTTACTAATGAAAAACTGTTTTTT. Translated, it gives CASSGARGVTNEKLFF.

The V call is TRBV7-9, the J call TRBJ2-1; TRBD1 matches 10 bases. V gave up 1 base and J gave up 9 bases; unmatched junction bases: 6. This CDR3 has 15 amino acids. In germline, CDR1 is SEHNR, CDR2 FQNEAQ (reference sequence). The CDR3: CASSLGQGARSEQFF. In DNA, the CDR3 is TGTGCCAGCAGCTTAGGACAGGGGGCGCGGAGTGAGCAGTTCTTC.

Only a few counts were recorded for this clone. V and J are TRBV2 and TRBJ2-3; 10 bases are shared with TRBD2. The V gene end was trimmed by 4 bases and the J gene end by 0 bases; junction bases not matched to a gene: 4. The germline V gene has CDR1 SNHLY and CDR2 FYNNEI. There are 16 residues in the CDR3. The CDR3, as DNA: TGTGCCAGCAGTGGACTAGCGGGTTCGAGCACAGATACGCAGTATTTT. Its protein is CASSGLAGSSTDTQYF.